The 29 T cell receptor beta chains below all came from one sample that was sequenced in a study of CD8+CD57+ T cells in acquired aplastic anemia (dated by TCRdb to the late 2010s). The sequencing machine was an Illumina HiSeq 2000. Profiling of TCR beta VDJ combinations and CDR3 sequences used genomic DNA as the template. TCRdb reprocessing: public reads trimmed at Q25 with fastp, clones called with MiXCR, in-frame beta chains kept. All rows with the same CDR3 protein become a single entry with the most common DNA and genes. The sample includes 150,000 to 200,000 distinct CDR3 sequences, with approximately 48% observed a single time. Of the sample, about 1.8% is held by the ten largest clones. Expansion of CD8+CD57+ cells had been shown by flow cytometry in the patients chosen for sequencing. Sequencing used sorted CD4+, CD8+, or CD8+CD57+ T cells (not recorded which) from PBMCs. The receptors here all came from a human donor with aplastic anemia.

This rearrangement joins TRBV9 to TRBJ1-1; no clear D gene. The CDR3 totals 14 residues. Germline V gene lookup returns CDR1 SGDLS and CDR2 YYNGEE. V was trimmed by 0 bases and J by 5 bases, leaving 11 bases between them. In DNA, the CDR3 is TGTGCCAGCAGCGTAGACGGCGTAGGTACTGAAGCTTTCTTT. Its translation: CASSVDGVGTEAFF.

On this clonotype: Possible read error: a much larger clone is one base away. The J gene is TRBJ2-3, the V gene TRBV6-1, with D possibly TRBD1 on 5 matching bases. Germline-derived CDR1 and CDR2 are MNHNS and SASEGT. This CDR3 has 11 amino acids. CDR3 sequence: CASRLTGTQYF. CDR3 nucleotide sequence: TGTGCCAGCAGGTTAACAGGTACGCAGTATTTT.

Here the CDR3 DNA reads TGTGCCAGCAGTTTCGGACAATCTATGGGCTACACCTTC. Translated, it gives CASSFGQSMGYTF. This sequence joins TRBV27 and TRBJ1-2, with a possible D match to TRBD1 (5 bases). The CDR3 spans 13 residues. In germline, CDR1 is MNHEY, CDR2 SMNVEV (reference sequence). Trimming took off 3 bases at V and 8 bases at J, with 13 bases between the two ends.

Worth noting for this clonotype: One end of the junction does not line up with germline, which may come from a read error. This sequence joins TRBV11-1 and TRBJ2-3; 9 bases map to TRBD2. CDR3 length equals 16 residues. Germline CDR1 and CDR2: SGHAT and FQDESV (reference sequence). The CDR3 bases are TGTGCCAGCAGCTATTGGGGACTAGCAGATCCAGAGACGCAGTATTTT. Protein product: CASSYWGLADPETQYF.

The CDR3 coding sequence is TGCAGCGTTGACTCCGGGACACGTTATGGCTACACCTTC. Residues: CSVDSGTRYGYTF. The genes are TRBV29-1 and TRBJ1-2, with a tentative D call TRBD1 (6 bases). Trimming removed 3 bases at V and 5 bases at J, with 13 bases between. Germline assignment: CDR1 SQVTM and CDR2 ANQGSEA. The CDR3 has 13 amino acids.

The table lists this clonotype with many counts. CDR3 in amino acids: CASSRRGGSQPQHF. CDR3 in DNA: TGCGCCAGCAGCCGCCGCGGGGGCAGCCAGCCCCAGCATTTT. This rearrangement joins TRBV5-1 to TRBJ1-5, with TRBD1 as a possible D gene (6 bases). CDR1 is SGHRS, CDR2 YFSETQ, per germline. V was trimmed by 4 bases and J by 7 bases, leaving 15 bases between them. CDR3 size: 14 residues.

The rearrangement joins TRBV5-6 to TRBJ1-6; TRBD1 is a possible D gene (5 bases). V was cut by 3 bases and J by 13 bases, with 20 bases left in between. There are 15 residues in the CDR3. CDR1 is SGHDT, CDR2 YYEEEE, per germline. The chain's CDR3 is CASSWDPREGSPLHF. Here the CDR3 DNA reads TGTGCCAGCAGCTGGGACCCTAGGGAGGGCTCTCCCCTCCACTTT.

For this clonotype: A much larger clone lies one base from this, so it may be a read error. The chain couples TRBV10-3 to TRBJ1-3, with 7 bases lining up with TRBD1. Germline V gives CDR1 ENHRY, CDR2 SYGVKD. The ends lost 10 bases at V and 4 bases at J; junction bases unmatched: 10. CDR3 length equals 14 residues. CDR3 in amino acids: CASRNQGVGNTIYF. Here the CDR3 DNA reads TGTGCCAGCAGAAATCAGGGGGTCGGAAACACCATATATTTT.

This clonotype has a count of ten or more. The chain uses TRBV7-2 and TRBJ2-2; D not resolved. CDR1 is SGHTA, CDR2 FQGNSA, per germline. The CDR3 is 11 residues long. Trimming shortened V by 2 bases and J by 9 bases, and 4 bases separated the two germline ends. The CDR3 sequence: CASSLKRELFF. CDR3 bases: TGTGCCAGCAGCTTAAAGCGGGAGCTGTTTTTT. The variable domain in full, completed from reference TRBV7-2 and TRBJ2-2, reads GAGVSQSPSNKVTEKGKDVELRCDPISGHTALYWYRQSLGQGLEFLIYFQGNSAPDKSGLPSDRFSAERTGGSVSTLTIQRTQQEDSAVYLCASSLKRELFFGEGSRLTVL.

V gene TRBV2 combines with J gene TRBJ1-1; D possibly corresponds to TRBD1 (5 bases). The CDR3 totals 14 residues. CDR1 is SNHLY, CDR2 FYNNEI, per germline. V dropped 5 bases and J dropped 2 bases, with 12 bases sitting between them. The CDR3 coding sequence is TGTGCCAGCAGTAGTAACGGACAAAACACTGAAGCTTTCTTT. It codes for CASSSNGQNTEAFF.

Ten or more counts support this clonotype. The chain has TRBV20-1 and TRBJ2-1; the match to TRBD1 covers 11 bases. Germline CDR1 reads DFQATT; CDR2 reads SNEGSKA (reference sequence). J gave up 4 bases and V 7 bases, and 6 bases lay outside the gene matches. The CDR3 runs 14 residues. The CDR3 spells CSGGQGALYNEQFF. DNA for the CDR3: TGCAGTGGTGGACAGGGGGCCTTATACAATGAGCAGTTCTTC.

This clonotype was observed many times. J is TRBJ2-2 and V is TRBV20-1, with 9 positions matching TRBD1. V lost 0 bases to trimming and J lost 4 bases; unmatched junction nucleotides: 0. Germline V gene sequence: CDR1 DFQATT, CDR2 SNEGSKA (reference sequence). The CDR3 totals 14 residues. Written as DNA, the CDR3 is TGCAGTGCTAGAGAGGGACAGGGCACCGGGGAGCTGTTTTTT. This sequence encodes CSAREGQGTGELFF.

The chain links TRBV20-1 to TRBJ2-5, with D tentatively TRBD1 (5 bases). The V end lost 7 bases, the J end lost 5 bases, and 20 bases lay between the germline ends. This CDR3 spans 14 amino acids. Germline lookup yields CDR1 DFQATT and CDR2 SNEGSKA (reference sequence). DNA of the CDR3: TGCAGTGTCTCCTTCCCAGGGCCCAGTGAGACCCAGTACTTC. Its translation: CSVSFPGPSETQYF.

The chain joins TRBV12-3 or TRBV12-4 to TRBJ2-3, with 10 bases fitting TRBD2. The CDR3 consists of 20 residues. Losses at the gene ends were 5 bases for V and 3 bases for J; bases not matched to a gene: 20. The CDR3 spells CASSPGALGLAGGKTDTQYF. Written as DNA, the CDR3 is TGTGCCAGCAGTCCCGGGGCTTTAGGATTAGCGGGGGGTAAAACAGATACGCAGTATTTT.

This clonotype was counted only a few times. The chain joins TRBV7-2 to TRBJ1-6; D possibly corresponds to TRBD1 (5 bases). This CDR3 spans 11 amino acids. Germline-derived CDR1 and CDR2 are SGHTA and FQGNSA. Trimming took 6 bases from V and 16 from J, leaving 13 bases between them. The CDR3 region is CASSLGQELHF. CDR3 DNA sequence: TGTGCCAGCAGTTTGGGGCAGGAACTCCACTTT.

A remark on this clonotype: This CDR3 is missing its conserved last phenylalanine or tryptophan, likely due to a read error. J is TRBJ2-7 and V is TRBV7-7; 7 bases agree with TRBD2. The CDR3 loop spans 13 amino acids. Germline V lookup: CDR1 SSHAT, CDR2 FNYEAQ (reference sequence). The CDR3 loop reads CASSPGPGGEQYS. CDR3 in DNA: TGTGCTAGCAGCCCCGGGCCGGGAGGCGAGCAGTACTCC.

This rearrangement joins TRBV19 to TRBJ1-2, with a tentative D call TRBD1 (6 bases). The CDR3 length is 13 residues. The germline V and J ends were trimmed by 6 bases and 5 bases, with 13 bases remaining between them. Germline V CDR1 and CDR2: LNHDA, SQIVND (reference sequence). CDR3 nucleotide sequence: TGTGCCAGTAGAAACACAGGGCAGTATGGCTACACCTTC. Translation: CASRNTGQYGYTF. The full variable domain, rest sourced from reference TRBV19 and TRBJ1-2, is DGGITQSPKYLFRKEGQNVTLSCEQNLNHDAMYWYRQDPGQGLRLIYYSQIVNDFQKGDIAEGYSVSREKKESFPLTVTSAQKNPTAFYLCASRNTGQYGYTFGSGTRLTVV.

In its sample, this clonotype ranks as medium-sized. V is TRBV7-2 and J is TRBJ2-3; D unclear. The CDR3 has 12 amino acids. Germline values: CDR1 SGHTA, CDR2 FQGNSA. Trimming took off 4 bases at V and 4 bases at J, with 6 bases between the two ends. The CDR3 bases are TGTGCCAGCAGCTCGAGATCAGATACGCAGTATTTT. This sequence encodes CASSSRSDTQYF.

The chain has TRBV20-1 and TRBJ2-5; no clear D. Per the germline V gene, CDR1 is DFQATT and CDR2 is SNEGSKA (reference sequence). The ends were cut back, 8 bases at V and 5 bases at J, with 18 bases in the middle. This CDR3 has 13 amino acids. The CDR3 DNA is TGCAGTCGAGTAGGGCCCCCCCAGGAGACCCAGTACTTC. Translating it yields CSRVGPPQETQYF.

This clonotype was seen at least ten times. V is TRBV9 and J is TRBJ1-6; the D gene is possibly TRBD1 (6 bases). Germline assignment: CDR1 SGDLS and CDR2 YYNGEE. Trimming took 5 bases from V and 8 from J, leaving 17 bases between them. The CDR3 runs 15 residues. The CDR3 region has the DNA TGTGCCAGCAGTTTGGCGGGGGCAGGGGATTCACCCCTCCACTTT. This translates into CASSLAGAGDSPLHF.

At least ten counts were recorded for this clonotype. This sequence joins TRBV20-1 and TRBJ2-1; D uncertain. This CDR3 region has 15 residues. Trimming shortened V by 0 bases and J by 3 bases, and 12 bases separated the two germline ends. The germline V gene encodes CDR1 DFQATT and CDR2 SNEGSKA (reference sequence). The CDR3 reads CSARDSLKIYNEQFF. The CDR3 DNA reads TGCAGTGCTAGAGATAGCCTAAAAATCTACAATGAGCAGTTCTTC.

In its sample, this clonotype was seen a few times. This may arise from a read error, as a much more abundant clone is one base away. The chain combines TRBV11-1 with TRBJ1-3, with D perhaps matching TRBD1 (6 bases). Germline lookup yields CDR1 SGHAT and CDR2 FQDESV (reference sequence). The CDR3 runs 16 residues. Here the CDR3 DNA reads TGTGCCAGCAGCTTAGCGGGGGCGATCCTTGGAAGCACCATATATTTT. Protein product: CASSLAGAILGSTIYF.

V is TRBV5-1 and J is TRBJ2-7; 11 nucleotides match TRBD2. The J segment lost 5 bases and the V segment lost 1 base, leaving 5 bases of the junction unmatched. Germline loops: CDR1 SGHRS, CDR2 YFSETQ. The CDR3 consists of 15 residues. DNA of the CDR3: TGCGCCAGCAGCTTGTGGTTAGCGGGAGGGCACGAGCAGTACTTC. It encodes CASSLWLAGGHEQYF.

The V and J genes are TRBV15 and TRBJ2-3; TRBD1 agrees at 10 bases. J was trimmed by 5 bases and V by 7 bases; bases with no gene match: 9. Germline loops: CDR1 LNHNV, CDR2 YYDKDF (reference sequence). The CDR3 covers 15 residues. The CDR3 DNA is TGTGCCACCACTTCCGGGACAGGGGTGGAAGATACGCAGTATTTT. Translating it yields CATTSGTGVEDTQYF.

The rearrangement joins TRBV6-1 to TRBJ1-1, with D tentatively TRBD1 (5 bases). The CDR3 has 11 residues. Germline V gene lookup returns CDR1 MNHNS and CDR2 SASEGT. The V gene lost 5 bases and the J gene lost 8 bases, with 9 bases spanning the gap. The CDR3 sequence: CASSRWGEAFF. The DNA for the CDR3 is TGTGCCAGCAGTCGATGGGGGGAAGCTTTCTTT.

This clonotype was counted ten times or more. The genes are TRBV7-9 and TRBJ1-2; 9 nucleotides agree with TRBD1. Germline V lookup: CDR1 SEHNR, CDR2 FQNEAQ (reference sequence). CDR3 length: 16 residues. V gave up 4 bases and J gave up 2 bases; unmatched junction bases: 8. CDR3 residues: CASSSGWDRENYGYTF. In DNA form, the CDR3 reads TGTGCCAGCAGCTCTGGATGGGACAGGGAGAACTATGGCTACACCTTC.

The chain recombines TRBV20-1 with TRBJ2-1, with 11 bases lining up with TRBD2. The germline CDR1 and CDR2 sequences are DFQATT and SNEGSKA (reference sequence). CDR3 size: 15 residues. Trimming cost V 5 bases and J 4 bases; bases outside gene matches: 7. CDR3 residues: CSASRLAGPYNEQFF. CDR3 nucleotides: TGCAGTGCTTCCCGACTAGCGGGACCTTACAATGAGCAGTTCTTC.

Ten or more counts support this clonotype. V usage is TRBV3-1 and J usage is TRBJ1-2; 7 bases map to TRBD1. Germline trimming cut 3 bases from V and 3 bases from J; bases unmatched to any gene: 10. Per the germline V gene, CDR1 is LGHDT and CDR2 is YNNKEL (reference sequence). The CDR3 runs to 16 residues. CDR3 sequence: CASSQTFMGQYYGYTF. CDR3 bases: TGTGCCAGCAGCCAGACGTTCATGGGACAGTACTATGGCTACACCTTC.

V usage is TRBV20-1 and J usage is TRBJ1-4, with D perhaps matching TRBD1 (5 bases). Germline CDR1 reads DFQATT; CDR2 reads SNEGSKA (reference sequence). Trimming took off 3 bases at V and 8 bases at J, with 10 bases between the two ends. This CDR3 is built from 12 residues. CDR3 amino acids: CSASGGGEKLFF. CDR3 DNA sequence: TGCAGTGCTAGTGGGGGAGGGGAAAAACTGTTTTTT.